This T cell receptor (beta chain) was profiled in a study of T cells after yellow fever vaccination. Study conclusions and caveats: Most clones from primary vaccination resurfaced after the booster (around 97% CD4, approximately 87% CD8). Though it reached lower strength, the secondary response hit its peak faster, day 5 versus 15. Contamination of FACS-sorted repertoires by abundant clonotypes from the bulk population could occur.

This clonotype has only a few counts. Antigen unknown. The CDR3 loop spans 13 amino acids. V shed 6 bases and J 6 bases; nucleotides not matched to a gene: 4. In making TCR cDNA, 5'RACE template switching added a universal primer site and UMIs to it. Using its own MiXCR run on the 5' RACE reads, TCRdb lists one record per CDR3 protein. The sample has 340,000 or so distinct CDR3 sequences; under 15% are singletons. The source material was CD4+ T cells sorted from PBMCs, sampled 15 days after the yellow fever booster vaccination. The clonotype comes from a man aged 18 to 30 who received the YFV17D yellow fever vaccine. This sequence joins TRBV12-3 or TRBV12-4 and TRBJ1-5; 8 positions agree with TRBD1. Written as DNA, the CDR3 is TGTGCCAGCAGGAGACAGGGGTTTCAGCCCCAGCATTTT. This gives the protein CASRRQGFQPQHF.